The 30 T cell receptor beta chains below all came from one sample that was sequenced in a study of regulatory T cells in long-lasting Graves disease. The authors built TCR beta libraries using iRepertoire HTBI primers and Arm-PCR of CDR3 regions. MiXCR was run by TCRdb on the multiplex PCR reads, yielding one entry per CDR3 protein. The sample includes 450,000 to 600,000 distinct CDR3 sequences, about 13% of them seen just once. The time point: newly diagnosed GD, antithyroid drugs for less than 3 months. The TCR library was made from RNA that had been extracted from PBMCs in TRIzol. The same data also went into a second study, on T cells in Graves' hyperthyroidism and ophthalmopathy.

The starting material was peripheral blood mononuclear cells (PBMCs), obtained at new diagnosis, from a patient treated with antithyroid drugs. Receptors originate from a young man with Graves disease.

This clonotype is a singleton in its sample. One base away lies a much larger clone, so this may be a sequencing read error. The CDR3 spells CASSPTRGAYGYSF. The CDR3 DNA sequence: TGTGCCAGCAGCCCGACAAGAGGGGCCTATGGCTACAGCTTC. The J gene is TRBJ1-2, the V gene TRBV11-2; TRBD1 might be the D (5 bases). This CDR3 contains 14 residues. Per the germline V gene, CDR1 is SGHAT and CDR2 is FQNNGV. Variable domain in full (rest from reference TRBV11-2 and TRBJ1-2): EAGVAQSPRYKIIEKRQSVAFWCNPISGHATLYWYQQILGQGPKLLIQFQNNGVVDDSQLPKDRFSAERLKGVDSTLKIQPAKLEDSAVYLCASSPTRGAYGYSFGSGTRLTVV.

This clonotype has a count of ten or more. The CDR3 DNA reads as TGTGCCAGCAGCTTAGCGCAGGGGGCAACCGAGCAGTACTTC. It translates to CASSLAQGATEQYF. This sequence joins TRBV7-8 and TRBJ2-7; 8 bases map to TRBD1. The J segment lost 6 bases and the V segment lost 0 bases, leaving 4 bases of the junction unmatched. Germline assignment: CDR1 SGHVS and CDR2 FQNEAQ. The CDR3 covers 14 residues.

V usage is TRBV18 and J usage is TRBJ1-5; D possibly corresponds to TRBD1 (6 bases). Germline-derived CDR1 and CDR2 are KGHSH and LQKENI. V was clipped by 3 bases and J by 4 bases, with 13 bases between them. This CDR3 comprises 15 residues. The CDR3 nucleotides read TGTGCCAGCTCACCGCGGGCAGGGGATAATCAGCCCCAGCATTTT. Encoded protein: CASSPRAGDNQPQHF.

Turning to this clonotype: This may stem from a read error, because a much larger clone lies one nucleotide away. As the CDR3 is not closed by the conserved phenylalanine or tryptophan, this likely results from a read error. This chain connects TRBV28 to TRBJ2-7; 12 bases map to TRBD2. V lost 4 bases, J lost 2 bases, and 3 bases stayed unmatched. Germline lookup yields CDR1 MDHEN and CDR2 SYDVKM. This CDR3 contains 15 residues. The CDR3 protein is CASSSLAGGPYEQYL. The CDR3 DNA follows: TGTGCCAGCAGTTCTCTAGCGGGAGGGCCCTACGAGCAGTACCTC.

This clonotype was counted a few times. As DNA, the CDR3 is TGTGCCAGCAGCGCCCGCCTGGGGGATGAAAAACTGTTTTTT. Residues: CASSARLGDEKLFF. V and J are TRBV9 and TRBJ1-4; a possible D gene is TRBD1 (5 bases). V was pared by 3 bases and J by 6 bases, with 12 bases between. The germline gives CDR1 SGDLS, CDR2 YYNGEE. This CDR3 has 14 amino acids.

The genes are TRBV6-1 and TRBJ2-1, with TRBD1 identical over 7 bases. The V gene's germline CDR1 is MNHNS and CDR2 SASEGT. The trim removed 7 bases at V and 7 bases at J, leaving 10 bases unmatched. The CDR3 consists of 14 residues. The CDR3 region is CASIRPGQQNEQFF. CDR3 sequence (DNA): TGTGCCAGCATCAGACCGGGACAGCAGAATGAGCAGTTCTTC.

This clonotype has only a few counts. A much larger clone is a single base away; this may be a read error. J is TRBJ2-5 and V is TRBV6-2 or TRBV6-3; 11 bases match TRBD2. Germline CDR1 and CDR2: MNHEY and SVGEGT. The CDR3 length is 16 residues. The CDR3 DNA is TGTGCCGGCAGTGCAACTAGCGGGAGCCTCAAAGAGACCCAGTACTTC. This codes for CAGSATSGSLKETQYF.

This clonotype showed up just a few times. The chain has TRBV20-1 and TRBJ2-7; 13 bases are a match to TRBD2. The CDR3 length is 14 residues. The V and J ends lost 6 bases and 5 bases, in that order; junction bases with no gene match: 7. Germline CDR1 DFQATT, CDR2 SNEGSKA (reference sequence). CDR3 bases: TGCAGTGCGCCAACTAGCGGGAGGGTCCACGAGCAGTACTTC. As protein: CSAPTSGRVHEQYF.

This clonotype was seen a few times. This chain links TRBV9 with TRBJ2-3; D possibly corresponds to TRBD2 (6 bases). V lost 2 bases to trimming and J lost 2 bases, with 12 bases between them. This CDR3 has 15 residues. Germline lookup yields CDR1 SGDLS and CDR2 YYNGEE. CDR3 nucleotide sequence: TGTGCCAGCAGCGTCTGCGGGATTCCCACAGATACGCAGTATTTT. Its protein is CASSVCGIPTDTQYF.

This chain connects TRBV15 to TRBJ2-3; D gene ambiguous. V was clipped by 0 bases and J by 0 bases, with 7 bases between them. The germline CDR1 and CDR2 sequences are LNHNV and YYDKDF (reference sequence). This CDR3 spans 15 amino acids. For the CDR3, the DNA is TGTGCCACCAGCAGAGATTTGGGAAGCACAGATACGCAGTATTTT. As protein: CATSRDLGSTDTQYF.

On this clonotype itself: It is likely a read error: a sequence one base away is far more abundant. The CDR3 DNA sequence: TGTGCCAGCAGCTTACGGGGGAAATCAGATACGCAGTATTTT. Protein product: CASSLRGKSDTQYF. J is TRBJ2-3 and V is TRBV7-9; the D gene is possibly TRBD2 (6 bases). This CDR3 has 14 residues. CDR1 SEHNR and CDR2 FQNEAQ come from the germline V gene (reference sequence). The V and J ends lost 2 bases and 4 bases respectively, with 10 bases between them.

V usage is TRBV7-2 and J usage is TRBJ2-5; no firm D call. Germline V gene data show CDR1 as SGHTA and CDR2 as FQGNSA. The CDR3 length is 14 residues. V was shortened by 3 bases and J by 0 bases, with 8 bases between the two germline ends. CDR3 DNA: TGTGCCAGCAGCTTTGGGCCCCACCAAGAGACCCAGTACTTC. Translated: CASSFGPHQETQYF.

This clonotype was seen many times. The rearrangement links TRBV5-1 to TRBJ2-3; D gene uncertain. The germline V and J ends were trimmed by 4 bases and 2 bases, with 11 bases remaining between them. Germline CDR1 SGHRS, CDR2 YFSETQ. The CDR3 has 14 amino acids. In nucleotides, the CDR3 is TGCGCCAGCAGCGGATCAGTGACCACAGATACGCAGTATTTT. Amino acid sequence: CASSGSVTTDTQYF.

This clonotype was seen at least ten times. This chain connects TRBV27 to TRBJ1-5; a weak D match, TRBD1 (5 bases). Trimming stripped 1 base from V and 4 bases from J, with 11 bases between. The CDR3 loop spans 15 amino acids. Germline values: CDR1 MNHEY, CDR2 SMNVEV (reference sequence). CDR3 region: CASSLLTGANQPQHF. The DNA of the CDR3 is TGTGCCAGCAGTTTATTAACCGGGGCGAATCAGCCCCAGCATTTT.

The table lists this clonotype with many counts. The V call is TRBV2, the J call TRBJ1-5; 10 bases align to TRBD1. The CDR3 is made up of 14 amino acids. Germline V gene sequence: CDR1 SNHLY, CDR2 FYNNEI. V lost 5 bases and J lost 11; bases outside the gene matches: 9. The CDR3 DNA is TGTGCCAGCAGTCCGGACAGGGGGAGGCCAGCCCAGCATTTT. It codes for CASSPDRGRPAQHF.

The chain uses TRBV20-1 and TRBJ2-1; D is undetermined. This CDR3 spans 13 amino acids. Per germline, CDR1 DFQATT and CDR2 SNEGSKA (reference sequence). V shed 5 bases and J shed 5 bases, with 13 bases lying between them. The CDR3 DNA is TGCAGTGCTCCACAACAGATTAACAATGAGCAGTTCTTC. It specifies CSAPQQINNEQFF.

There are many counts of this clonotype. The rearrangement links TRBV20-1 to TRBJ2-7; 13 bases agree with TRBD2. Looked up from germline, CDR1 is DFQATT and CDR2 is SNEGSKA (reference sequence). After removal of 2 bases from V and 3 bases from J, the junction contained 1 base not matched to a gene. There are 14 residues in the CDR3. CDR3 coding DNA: TGCAGTGCTAGACGGACTAGCGGGAGCTACGAGCAGTACTTC. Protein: CSARRTSGSYEQYF.

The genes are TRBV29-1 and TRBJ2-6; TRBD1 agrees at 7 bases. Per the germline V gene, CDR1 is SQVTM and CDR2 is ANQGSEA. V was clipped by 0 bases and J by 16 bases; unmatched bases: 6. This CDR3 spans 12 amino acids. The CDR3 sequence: CSVEETGTALTF. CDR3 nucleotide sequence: TGCAGCGTTGAAGAGACCGGGACAGCACTGACTTTC.

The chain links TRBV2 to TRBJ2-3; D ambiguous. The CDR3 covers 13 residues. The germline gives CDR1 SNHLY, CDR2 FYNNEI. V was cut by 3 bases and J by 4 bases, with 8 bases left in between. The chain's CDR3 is CASSDRIADTQYF. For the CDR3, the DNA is TGTGCCAGCAGTGATAGGATAGCAGATACGCAGTATTTT.

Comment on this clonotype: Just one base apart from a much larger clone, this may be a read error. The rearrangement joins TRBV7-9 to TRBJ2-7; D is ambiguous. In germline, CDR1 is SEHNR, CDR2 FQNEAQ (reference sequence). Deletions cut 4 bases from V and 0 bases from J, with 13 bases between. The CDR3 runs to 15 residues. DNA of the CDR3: TGTGCCAGCAGCTCAGGCCCCGGTCCCTCCTACGAGCAGTACTTC. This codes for CASSSGPGPSYEQYF. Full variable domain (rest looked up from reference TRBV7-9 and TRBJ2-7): DTGVSQNPRHKITKRGQNVTFRCDPISEHNRLYWYRQTLGQGPEFLTYFQNEAQLEKSRLLSDRFSAERPKGSFSTLEIQRTEQGDSAMYLCASSSGPGPSYEQYFGPGTRLTVT.

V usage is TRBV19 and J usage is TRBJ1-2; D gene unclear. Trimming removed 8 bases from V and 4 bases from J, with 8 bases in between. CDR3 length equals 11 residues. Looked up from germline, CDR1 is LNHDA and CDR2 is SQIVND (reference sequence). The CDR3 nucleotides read TGTGCCAGTTACGTCGGCTATGGCTACACCTTC. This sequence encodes CASYVGYGYTF. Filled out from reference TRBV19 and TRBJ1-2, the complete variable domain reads DGGITQSPKYLFRKEGQNVTLSCEQNLNHDAMYWYRQDPGQGLRLIYYSQIVNDFQKGDIAEGYSVSREKKESFPLTVTSAQKNPTAFYLCASYVGYGYTFGSGTRLTVV.

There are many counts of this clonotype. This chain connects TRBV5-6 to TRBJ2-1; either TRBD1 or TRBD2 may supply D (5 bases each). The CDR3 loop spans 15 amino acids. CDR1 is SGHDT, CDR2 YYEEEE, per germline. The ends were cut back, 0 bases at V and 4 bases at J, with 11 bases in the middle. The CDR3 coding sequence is TGTGCCAGCAGCTTGGTGGGGGACGGTTACAATGAGCAGTTCTTC. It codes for CASSLVGDGYNEQFF.

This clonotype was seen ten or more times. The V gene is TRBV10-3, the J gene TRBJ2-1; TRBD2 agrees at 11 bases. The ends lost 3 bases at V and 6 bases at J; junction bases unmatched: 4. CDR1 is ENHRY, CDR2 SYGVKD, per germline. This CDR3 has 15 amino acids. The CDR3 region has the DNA TGTGCCATCAGTGACTTCCTAGCGGGAGGCAATGAGCAGTTCTTC. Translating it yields CAISDFLAGGNEQFF.

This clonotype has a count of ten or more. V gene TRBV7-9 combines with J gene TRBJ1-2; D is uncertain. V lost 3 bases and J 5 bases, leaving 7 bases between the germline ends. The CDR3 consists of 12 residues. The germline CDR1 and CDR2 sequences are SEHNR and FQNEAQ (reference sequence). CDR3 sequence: CASSLDVYGYTF. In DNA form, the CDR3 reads TGTGCCAGCAGCTTGGATGTATATGGCTACACCTTC.

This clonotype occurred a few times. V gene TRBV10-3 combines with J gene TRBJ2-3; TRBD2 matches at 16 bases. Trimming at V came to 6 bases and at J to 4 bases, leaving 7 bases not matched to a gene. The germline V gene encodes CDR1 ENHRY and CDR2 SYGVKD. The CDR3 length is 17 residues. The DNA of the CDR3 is TGTGCCATCAGAGGGACTAGCGGGAGGGGGTTGGCAGATACGCAGTATTTT. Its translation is CAIRGTSGRGLADTQYF.

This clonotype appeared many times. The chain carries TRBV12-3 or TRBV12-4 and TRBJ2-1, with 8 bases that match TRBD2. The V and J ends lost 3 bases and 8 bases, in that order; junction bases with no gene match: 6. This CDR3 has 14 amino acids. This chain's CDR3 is CASSLSGSKDEQFF. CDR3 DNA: TGTGCCAGCAGTTTGAGCGGGAGCAAGGATGAGCAGTTCTTC.

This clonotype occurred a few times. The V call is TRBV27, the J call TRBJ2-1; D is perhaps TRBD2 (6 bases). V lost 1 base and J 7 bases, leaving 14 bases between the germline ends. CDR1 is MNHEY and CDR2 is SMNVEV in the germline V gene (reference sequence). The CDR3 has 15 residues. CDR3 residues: CASSLWEVGGNEQFF. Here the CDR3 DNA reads TGTGCCAGCAGTTTATGGGAGGTCGGCGGGAATGAGCAGTTCTTC.

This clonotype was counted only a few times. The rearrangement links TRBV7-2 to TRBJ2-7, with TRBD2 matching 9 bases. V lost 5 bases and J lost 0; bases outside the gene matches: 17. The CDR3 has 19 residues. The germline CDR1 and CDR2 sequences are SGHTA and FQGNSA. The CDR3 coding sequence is TGTGCCAGCAGCCCCCGCGGGGAGGTTAGTAGCGGGAGCTCCTACGAGCAGTACTTC. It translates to CASSPRGEVSSGSSYEQYF.

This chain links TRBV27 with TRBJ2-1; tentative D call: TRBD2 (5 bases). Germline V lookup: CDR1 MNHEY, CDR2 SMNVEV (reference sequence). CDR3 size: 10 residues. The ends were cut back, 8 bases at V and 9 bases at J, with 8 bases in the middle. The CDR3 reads CASEEGEQFF. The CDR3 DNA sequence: TGTGCCAGCGAAGAGGGTGAGCAGTTCTTC.

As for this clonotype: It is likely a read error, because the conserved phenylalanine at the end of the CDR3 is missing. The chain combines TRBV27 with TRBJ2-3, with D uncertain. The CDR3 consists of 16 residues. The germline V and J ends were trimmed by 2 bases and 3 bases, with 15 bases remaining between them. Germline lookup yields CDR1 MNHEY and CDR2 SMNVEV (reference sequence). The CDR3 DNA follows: TGTGCCAGCAGTTTAGGTTTAGGTCTGGAAACAGATACGCAGTATCTT. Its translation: CASSLGLGLETDTQYL.